This passage covers 25 T cell receptor beta chains from one sample sequenced in a study of graft-versus-host responses after intestinal transplantation. Repertoires were generated with immunoSEQ multiplex PCR, while TCRdb's copy carries only in-frame clones and drops some. Of over 100,000 clones listed, 90% to 95% are singletons. Their antigen targets remain unknown. Specimen: unstimulated CD4+ T cells sorted from spleen or lymph node cells, collected before transplant. Receptor source: a human donor who was the organ donor for an intestinal transplant.

The chain joins TRBV7-3 to TRBJ2-3; maybe TRBD2 (5 bases). The CDR3 contains 14 residues. Per the germline V gene, CDR1 is SGHTA and CDR2 is FQGTGA. The ends were cut back, 2 bases at V and 2 bases at J, with 8 bases in the middle. The CDR3 protein is CASSLAGVTDTQYF. DNA of the CDR3: TGTGCCAGCAGCTTAGCGGGTGTCACAGATACGCAGTATTTT.

The rearrangement links TRBV7-3 to TRBJ2-1; 7 bases are a match to TRBD2. From germline, CDR1 is SGHTA and CDR2 FQGTGA. There are 16 residues in the CDR3. Trimming at V came to 2 bases and at J to 7 bases, leaving 11 bases not matched to a gene. The CDR3 loop is CASSLVAGEFGNEQFF. As DNA, the CDR3 is TGTGCCAGCAGCTTAGTGGCGGGAGAATTCGGGAATGAGCAGTTCTTC.

The chain has TRBV10-2 and TRBJ2-3; 8 bases align to TRBD2. Germline V gives CDR1 WSHSY, CDR2 SAAADI. V shed 0 bases, J shed 4 bases, and the junction held 9 bases outside the gene matches. The CDR3 covers 17 residues. The CDR3 sequence: CASSESPGGPSADTQYF. CDR3 nucleotides: TGCGCCAGCAGTGAGTCTCCGGGAGGGCCCTCAGCAGATACGCAGTATTTT.

The V gene is TRBV6-1, the J gene TRBJ1-5; D unresolved. CDR1 is MNHNS, CDR2 SASEGT, per germline. The CDR3 is 11 residues long. V lost 8 bases and J 7 bases, leaving 9 bases between the germline ends. The CDR3 reads CASSEAQPQHF. DNA of the CDR3: TGTGCCAGCTCGGAAGCGCAGCCCCAGCATTTT.

On this clone itself: The junction shows a germline mismatch at one end, possibly a read error. The rearrangement uses TRBV10-3 and TRBJ1-2, with D unclear. CDR1 and CDR2 from the germline V gene are ENHRY and SYGVKD. The CDR3 extends over 11 amino acids. DNA of the CDR3: TGTGCCAGCAGTTACTCGATTGGCTACACCTTC. It codes for CASSYSIGYTF.

The J gene is TRBJ2-5, the V gene TRBV5-6, with TRBD1 identical over 7 bases. From germline, CDR1 is SGHDT and CDR2 YYEEEE. V lost 0 bases and J lost 5; bases outside the gene matches: 10. The CDR3 sequence is 16 residues long. CDR3 residues: CASSLAQTGKRETQYF. For the CDR3, the DNA is TGTGCCAGCAGCTTGGCCCAGACAGGGAAGCGGGAGACCCAGTACTTC. Complete variable domain (other parts from reference TRBV5-6 and TRBJ2-5): DAGVTQSPTHLIKTRGQQVTLRCSPKSGHDTVSWYQQALGQGPQFIFQYYEEEERQRGNFPDRFSGHQFPNYSSELNVNALLLGDSALYLCASSLAQTGKRETQYFGPGTRLLVL.

The chain combines TRBV11-2 with TRBJ2-7; TRBD2 matches at 13 bases. CDR3 length: 17 residues. CDR1 is SGHAT and CDR2 is FQNNGV in the germline V gene. V was pared by 1 base and J by 3 bases, with 6 bases of the junction left unmatched. The DNA of the CDR3 is TGTGCCAGCAGCTTAGGGTGGACTAGCGGGAGAGACTACGAGCAGTACTTC. Amino acids: CASSLGWTSGRDYEQYF. The whole variable domain, filled in from reference TRBV11-2 and TRBJ2-7, reads EAGVAQSPRYKIIEKRQSVAFWCNPISGHATLYWYQQILGQGPKLLIQFQNNGVVDDSQLPKDRFSAERLKGVDSTLKIQPAKLEDSAVYLCASSLGWTSGRDYEQYFGPGTRLTVT.

This rearrangement joins TRBV6-5 to TRBJ1-2; no firm D call. Looked up from germline, CDR1 is MNHEY and CDR2 is SVGAGI. Trimming pared 11 bases from V and 10 bases from J, leaving 14 bases between. This CDR3 spans 10 amino acids. CDR3 in amino acids: CALSDWLYTF. The CDR3 DNA reads TGTGCCTTGTCGGACTGGCTCTACACCTTC.

The chain couples TRBV7-6 to TRBJ1-5; D gene unclear. Germline lookup yields CDR1 SGHVS and CDR2 FNYEAQ. Trimming stripped 1 base from V and 5 bases from J, with 6 bases between. This CDR3 has 13 amino acids. CDR3 bases: TGTGCCAGCAGCTTAGGATGGGATCAGCCCCAGCATTTT. It specifies CASSLGWDQPQHF.

This chain connects TRBV27 to TRBJ2-7, with TRBD1 identical over 10 bases. Germline V gene data show CDR1 as MNHEY and CDR2 as SMNVEV (reference sequence). The CDR3 is made up of 18 amino acids. The V gene end was trimmed by 2 bases and the J gene end by 3 bases; junction bases not matched to a gene: 13. Written as DNA, the CDR3 is TGTGCCAGCAGTTTAAGAGCCGCGCGGGGACAGGGGAACTACGAGCAGTACTTC. This translates into CASSLRAARGQGNYEQYF.

The chain carries TRBV7-2 and TRBJ2-5, with D perhaps TRBD2 (6 bases). Trimming removed 2 bases from V and 4 bases from J, with 20 bases in between. This CDR3 spans 17 amino acids. Looked up from germline, CDR1 is SGHTA and CDR2 is FQGNSA. CDR3 DNA: TGTGCCAGCAGCTTAAGGAGATGGGAGGCAGGGTCAGAGACCCAGTACTTC. Encoded protein: CASSLRRWEAGSETQYF.

The chain employs TRBV4-1 and TRBJ2-3, with D hard to call. The V and J ends lost 4 bases and 2 bases respectively, with 7 bases between them. The CDR3 covers 13 residues. Germline-derived CDR1 and CDR2 are MGHRA and YSYEKL. The CDR3 DNA sequence: TGCGCCAGCAGCCGCGCGCACACAGATACGCAGTATTTT. Encoded protein: CASSRAHTDTQYF.

The chain uses TRBV9 and TRBJ2-3; 9 bases line up with TRBD1. V gave up 2 bases and J gave up 0 bases; unmatched junction bases: 10. The germline V gene has CDR1 SGDLS and CDR2 YYNGEE. The CDR3 spans 18 residues. DNA of the CDR3: TGTGCCAGCAGCGTCGAGATTGCGACAGGGGGGAGCACAGATACGCAGTATTTT. This translates into CASSVEIATGGSTDTQYF.

Of note for this clone: This same CDR3 is encoded by further DNA sequences in the sample. This sequence joins TRBV7-3 and TRBJ2-1; the match to TRBD2 covers 7 bases. The CDR3 length is 14 residues. V lost 2 bases, J lost 2 bases, and 0 bases stayed unmatched. Germline V gives CDR1 SGHTA, CDR2 FQGTGA. CDR3 bases: TGTGCCAGCAGCTTAGCGGGGGCCTACAATGAGCAGTTCTTC. Its protein is CASSLAGAYNEQFF.

This chain uses TRBV10-2 with TRBJ2-7; D possibly matches TRBD1 or TRBD2 (5 bases each). V lost 7 bases to trimming and J lost 0 bases, with 16 bases between them. Looked up from germline, CDR1 is WSHSY and CDR2 is SAAADI. This CDR3 spans 15 amino acids. CDR3 amino acids: CASNTGTISSYEQYF. As DNA, the CDR3 is TGCGCCAGCAACACCGGGACCATAAGCTCCTACGAGCAGTACTTC.

The rearrangement links TRBV7-3 to TRBJ2-2; no definite D call. The germline V and J ends were trimmed by 5 bases and 6 bases, with 10 bases remaining between them. Germline CDR1 SGHTA, CDR2 FQGTGA. CDR3 size: 13 residues. The CDR3 DNA is TGTGCCAGCAGCCAAAACTCCCCCGGGGAGCTGTTTTTT. This codes for CASSQNSPGELFF.

V gene TRBV9 combines with J gene TRBJ2-2; TRBD1 matches 7 bases. CDR3 length equals 17 residues. Germline V lookup: CDR1 SGDLS, CDR2 YYNGEE. The V and J ends lost 3 bases and 0 bases, in that order; junction bases with no gene match: 8. CDR3 nucleotide sequence: TGTGCCAGCAGCGCACCTAAGACAGGGACGAACACCGGGGAGCTGTTTTTT. It translates to CASSAPKTGTNTGELFF.

About this clone: At the DNA level, this CDR3 is encoded by other sequences in the same sample as well. The chain recombines TRBV29-1 with TRBJ2-6, with D unresolved. This CDR3 is 13 amino acids long. From germline, CDR1 is SQVTM and CDR2 ANQGSEA. The V gene lost 3 bases and the J gene lost 0 bases, with 3 bases spanning the gap. The CDR3 DNA follows: TGCAGCGTTGACAGCTCTGGGGCCAACGTCCTGACTTTC. Amino acids: CSVDSSGANVLTF.

V and J are TRBV19 and TRBJ1-5, with D hard to call. The V gene's germline CDR1 is LNHDA and CDR2 SQIVND (reference sequence). The V gene lost 0 bases and the J gene lost 4 bases, with 7 bases spanning the gap. There are 14 residues in the CDR3. CDR3 sequence reads: CASSIEARNQPQHF. The CDR3 DNA is TGTGCCAGTAGTATAGAGGCCAGGAATCAGCCCCAGCATTTT.

The chain recombines TRBV21-1 with TRBJ1-5; the table's TRBD1 call for D was not verified on the DNA. TRBV21-1 is classified as a pseudogene. The CDR3 spans 17 residues. The CDR3 bases are TGTGCCAGCAGCAAAGCCTACGGACAGGGGGCTGCTCAGCCCCAGCATTTT. Translating gives CASSKAYGQGAAQPQHF.

The genes are TRBV6-6 and TRBJ2-1, with a weak D call TRBD1 (6 bases). Germline V gives CDR1 MNHNY, CDR2 SVGAGI (reference sequence). Trimming shortened V by 5 bases and J by 4 bases, and 9 bases separated the two germline ends. There are 13 residues in the CDR3. In nucleotides, the CDR3 is TGTGCCAGCAGTCGACAGGTTTACAATGAGCAGTTCTTC. Translated, it gives CASSRQVYNEQFF.

The chain joins TRBV7-2 to TRBJ2-2; D gene ambiguous. There are 13 residues in the CDR3. Looked up from germline, CDR1 is SGHTA and CDR2 is FQGNSA. The V gene lost 5 bases and the J gene lost 5 bases, with 9 bases spanning the gap. The CDR3 loop is CASSRFTTGELFF. The DNA for the CDR3 is TGTGCCAGCAGCCGATTTACTACCGGGGAGCTGTTTTTT.

Written as DNA, the CDR3 is TGTGCCATCAGTGAGTCGAGGCCGGGGAATGAGCAGTTCTTC. It encodes CAISESRPGNEQFF. The chain uses TRBV10-3 and TRBJ2-1; perhaps TRBD2 as D (5 bases). This CDR3 is 14 amino acids long. The V and J ends lost 0 bases and 7 bases respectively, with 10 bases between them. Germline CDR1 reads ENHRY; CDR2 reads SYGVKD.

This chain links TRBV14 with TRBJ1-2, with a possible D match to TRBD1 (6 bases). Germline CDR1 and CDR2: SGHDN and FVKESK. This CDR3 region has 11 residues. V lost 6 bases, J lost 8 bases, and 10 bases lay in between. This chain's CDR3 is CASSSGVGYTF. CDR3 sequence (DNA): TGTGCCAGCAGTTCAGGGGTCGGCTACACCTTC.

This clone occurred once. The V gene is TRBV7-8, the J gene TRBJ2-1, with no clear D. Germline lookup yields CDR1 SGHVS and CDR2 FQNEAQ. The CDR3 runs to 18 residues. Trimming cost V 2 bases and J 0 bases, with 17 bases left between them. The CDR3 bases are TGTGCCAGCAGCTTACGGTTTGTGGTTGTGGGCTCCTACAATGAGCAGTTCTTC. It specifies CASSLRFVVVGSYNEQFF.